This passage covers 30 T cell receptor beta chains from one sample sequenced in a study of OX40 agonist ivuxolimab in advanced cancers. Produced via immunoSEQ multiplex PCR; TCRdb's table is partial and in-frame only. The sample consists of roughly 30,000 clones, 84% of them appearing once. The material was CD4+ or CD8+ T cells sorted from blood, obtained in a trial of the OX40 agonist ivuxolimab. These receptor sequences come from an adult with an advanced solid tumor such as melanoma, head and neck, liver or kidney cancer.

The rearrangement links TRBV29-1 to TRBJ2-1; 9 positions agree with TRBD2. The CDR3 length is 14 residues. Trimming removed 6 bases from V and 0 bases from J; junction bases left unmatched: 3. Looked up from germline, CDR1 is SQVTM and CDR2 is ANQGSEA. The CDR3 DNA sequence: TGCAGCGTATTAGCGGGGGCCTCCTACAATGAGCAGTTCTTC. The encoded protein is CSVLAGASYNEQFF.

The chain recombines TRBV9 with TRBJ1-3; 9 bases fit TRBD1. CDR1 and CDR2 (germline): SGDLS, YYNGEE. With 3 bases clipped from V and 3 bases from J, the junction kept 4 bases outside the gene matches. This CDR3 comprises 15 residues. The CDR3 DNA reads as TGTGCCAGCAGCGGGGACAGGGTGGTTGGAAACACCATATATTTT. Residues: CASSGDRVVGNTIYF.

This chain uses TRBV6-5 with TRBJ2-7; a possible D gene is TRBD1 (5 bases). Germline CDR1 and CDR2: MNHEY and SVGAGI. V lost 0 bases and J 0 bases, leaving 6 bases between the germline ends. The length of the CDR3 is 14 residues. CDR3 nucleotides: TGTGCCAGCAGTTACTCTCAGGGCTCCTACGAGCAGTACTTC. It is translated as CASSYSQGSYEQYF.

The chain joins TRBV6-5 to TRBJ1-2; D is perhaps TRBD1 (6 bases). Germline V gene lookup returns CDR1 MNHEY and CDR2 SVGAGI. V lost 10 bases and J 4 bases, leaving 13 bases between the germline ends. The CDR3 runs to 12 residues. CDR3 nucleotides: TGTGCCACCCTAGGACAGTTCTATGGCTACACCTTC. Translated: CATLGQFYGYTF.

The chain couples TRBV4-1 to TRBJ1-3, with no clear D. CDR3 size: 12 residues. CDR1 and CDR2 from the germline V gene are MGHRA and YSYEKL. V lost 6 bases and J 4 bases, leaving 7 bases between the germline ends. This chain's CDR3 is CASSDGGNTIYF. The CDR3, as DNA: TGCGCCAGCAGTGACGGCGGAAACACCATATATTTT.

The J gene is TRBJ1-4, the V gene TRBV7-8; 7 bases fit TRBD1. Trimming cost V 4 bases and J 7 bases; bases outside gene matches: 6. Looked up from germline, CDR1 is SGHVS and CDR2 is FQNEAQ. This CDR3 comprises 14 residues. The CDR3 DNA follows: TGTGCCAGCAGCTCCGACAGGGCACGTGAAAAACTGTTTTTT. It yields the protein CASSSDRAREKLFF.

The J gene is TRBJ2-7, the V gene TRBV5-4, with 7 bases matching TRBD2. Germline V gene data show CDR1 as SGHNT and CDR2 as YYREEE (reference sequence). This CDR3 has 13 amino acids. The V gene end was trimmed by 4 bases and the J gene end by 2 bases; junction bases not matched to a gene: 3. The CDR3 DNA is TGTGCCAGCAGCGAACGGGGGGCCTACGAGCAGTACTTC. Protein sequence: CASSERGAYEQYF.

The rearrangement links TRBV19 to TRBJ2-1; TRBD2 matches 8 bases. There are 15 residues in the CDR3. The germline CDR1 and CDR2 sequences are LNHDA and SQIVND (reference sequence). After removal of 3 bases from V and 6 bases from J, the junction contained 7 bases not matched to a gene. The CDR3 is CASSIGVAGINEQFF. CDR3 coding DNA: TGTGCCAGTAGTATCGGGGTAGCGGGGATCAATGAGCAGTTCTTC.

The J gene is TRBJ1-4, the V gene TRBV7-6; 10 nucleotides agree with TRBD1. This CDR3 spans 13 amino acids. The germline V gene encodes CDR1 SGHVS and CDR2 FNYEAQ. The junction had 5 bases not matched to a gene; V was cut back by 8 bases and J by 8 bases. CDR3 sequence (DNA): TGTGCCAGCCGCGGGACAGGGGAAGAAAAACTGTTTTTT. Encoded protein: CASRGTGEEKLFF.

This clone is medium-sized (0.01 to 0.1%) within its sample. The chain joins TRBV4-2 to TRBJ2-7; 7 bases agree with TRBD2. The CDR3 is 16 amino acids. J gave up 2 bases and V 0 bases, and 7 bases lay outside the gene matches. The germline V gene encodes CDR1 LGHNA and CDR2 YNFKEQ. The CDR3: CASSQEGEGGAYEQYF. CDR3 bases: TGTGCCAGCAGCCAAGAGGGGGAGGGTGGGGCCTACGAGCAGTACTTC.

V gene TRBV9 combines with J gene TRBJ2-2; 7 nucleotides agree with TRBD2. V shed 4 bases, J shed 4 bases, and the junction held 7 bases outside the gene matches. Germline V gene lookup returns CDR1 SGDLS and CDR2 YYNGEE. This CDR3 contains 15 residues. The CDR3 DNA reads TGTGCCAGCAGCTATGAAAGCGGGACCACCGGGGAGCTGTTTTTT. Protein sequence: CASSYESGTTGELFF.

This chain uses TRBV11-2 with TRBJ2-7; D gene ambiguous. The CDR3 sequence is 11 residues long. Between the trimmed V and J ends, which lost 4 bases and 9 bases, there was a span of 10 bases. Germline CDR1 SGHAT, CDR2 FQNNGV. The CDR3 sequence is CASSSKSGQYF. In nucleotides, the CDR3 is TGTGCCAGCAGCTCCAAATCAGGGCAGTACTTC.

This chain connects TRBV7-2 to TRBJ2-1; D unresolved. The CDR3 contains 15 residues. Germline assignment: CDR1 SGHTA and CDR2 FQGNSA. The V and J ends lost 1 base and 6 bases respectively, with 13 bases between them. The CDR3: CASSLVAGHVNEQFF. Written as DNA, the CDR3 is TGTGCCAGCAGCTTAGTAGCAGGCCACGTCAATGAGCAGTTCTTC. Together with reference TRBV7-2 and TRBJ2-1, the CDR3 gives the full variable domain: GAGVSQSPSNKVTEKGKDVELRCDPISGHTALYWYRQSLGQGLEFLIYFQGNSAPDKSGLPSDRFSAERTGGSVSTLTIQRTQQEDSAVYLCASSLVAGHVNEQFFGPGTRLTVL.

The chain uses TRBV2 and TRBJ1-1, with no clear D. Trimming removed 1 base at V and 9 bases at J, with 18 bases between. CDR1 and CDR2 from the germline V gene are SNHLY and FYNNEI. This CDR3 comprises 15 residues. CDR3 region: CASSEVPGGTLKAFF. CDR3 DNA sequence: TGTGCCAGCAGTGAAGTTCCGGGAGGAACACTGAAAGCTTTCTTT. The full variable domain, in which reference TRBV2 and TRBJ1-1 provide the parts outside the CDR3, is EPEVTQTPSHQVTQMGQEVILRCVPISNHLYFYWYRQILGQKVEFLVSFYNNEISEKSEIFDDQFSVERPDGSNFTLKIRSTKLEDSAMYFCASSEVPGGTLKAFFGQGTRLTVV.

The gene calls are TRBV19 and TRBJ2-2, with D possibly TRBD1 on 6 matching bases. The ends were cut back, 7 bases at V and 4 bases at J, with 16 bases in the middle. The CDR3 is made up of 15 amino acids. Germline values: CDR1 LNHDA, CDR2 SQIVND (reference sequence). The CDR3 loop is CASNQPGAITGELFF. The CDR3 DNA sequence: TGTGCCAGTAATCAGCCAGGGGCGATCACCGGGGAGCTGTTTTTT.

The chain has TRBV13 and TRBJ2-3; no clear D gene. This CDR3 is 15 amino acids long. CDR1 PRHDT and CDR2 FYEKMQ come from the germline V gene (reference sequence). With 0 bases removed from V and 0 bases from J, the gap between germline ends came to 7 bases. CDR3 loop: CASSLGDASTDTQYF. DNA of the CDR3: TGTGCCAGCAGCTTAGGAGATGCTAGCACAGATACGCAGTATTTT.

V gene TRBV7-9 combines with J gene TRBJ2-1; no firm D call. In germline, CDR1 is SEHNR, CDR2 FQNEAQ (reference sequence). The CDR3 totals 15 residues. The V gene lost 1 base and the J gene lost 2 bases, with 9 bases spanning the gap. Here the CDR3 DNA reads TGTGCCAGCAGCTTAGTTTCTTTTCCCTACAATGAGCAGTTCTTC. This sequence encodes CASSLVSFPYNEQFF.

The chain joins TRBV5-8 to TRBJ2-3; 10 nucleotides align to TRBD1. Germline V CDR1 and CDR2: SGHTS, YDEGEE. This CDR3 comprises 16 residues. V shed 4 bases and J 2 bases; nucleotides not matched to a gene: 7. The CDR3 DNA reads TGTGCCAGCAGCCAGGGGACAGGGGCGTACACAGATACGCAGTATTTT. Amino acids: CASSQGTGAYTDTQYF.

This clone was observed a handful of times. The chain's CDR3 is CASSPGQNNSPLHF. CDR3 nucleotides: TGTGCCAGCAGCCCGGGACAGAATAATTCACCCCTCCACTTT. The J gene is TRBJ1-6, the V gene TRBV6-5; TRBD1 aligns across 7 bases. In germline, CDR1 is MNHEY, CDR2 SVGAGI. CDR3 size: 14 residues. The ends lost 6 bases at V and 5 bases at J; junction bases unmatched: 4.

The rearrangement joins TRBV7-9 to TRBJ2-7, with 9 bases lining up with TRBD2. V shed 4 bases, J shed 5 bases, and the junction held 15 bases outside the gene matches. The germline V gene has CDR1 SEHNR and CDR2 FQNEAQ (reference sequence). This CDR3 is 17 amino acids long. The CDR3 sequence is CASSSGLTGTSSHEQYF. The CDR3 DNA reads TGTGCCAGCAGCTCGGGCCTTACCGGGACTAGCTCGCACGAGCAGTACTTC.

V is TRBV4-3 and J is TRBJ2-1; tentative D call: TRBD2 (5 bases). Germline V lookup: CDR1 LGHNA, CDR2 YSLEER. V dropped 0 bases and J dropped 2 bases, with 11 bases sitting between them. The CDR3 spans 16 residues. The CDR3 spells CASSQDRLSAYNEQFF. The CDR3 nucleotides read TGCGCCAGCAGCCAAGACCGTCTTAGCGCCTACAATGAGCAGTTCTTC.

The CDR3 is CASSFMDLTDEQYF. In DNA form, the CDR3 reads TGTGCCAGCAGCTTTATGGATCTCACCGACGAGCAGTACTTC. The chain couples TRBV5-8 to TRBJ2-7; D is undetermined. V lost 2 bases, J lost 5 bases, and 14 bases lay in between. The germline CDR1 and CDR2 sequences are SGHTS and YDEGEE. This CDR3 is built from 14 residues.

This chain connects TRBV15 to TRBJ1-4; a possible D gene is TRBD1 (6 bases). From germline, CDR1 is LNHNV and CDR2 YYDKDF (reference sequence). The CDR3 consists of 16 residues. V was trimmed by 3 bases and J by 5 bases, leaving 16 bases between them. The CDR3 DNA reads as TGTGCCACCAGCAGTGGGAGGGGGGGCGCAAATGAAAAACTGTTTTTT. The encoded protein is CATSSGRGGANEKLFF. Together with reference TRBV15 and TRBJ1-4, the CDR3 gives the full variable domain: DAMVIQNPRYQVTQFGKPVTLSCSQTLNHNVMYWYQQKSSQAPKLLFHYYDKDFNNEADTPDNFQSRRPNTSFCFLDIRSPGLGDTAMYLCATSSGRGGANEKLFFGSGTQLSVL.

This clone rates as medium-sized. This chain connects TRBV2 to TRBJ2-7; D not resolved. Germline V lookup: CDR1 SNHLY, CDR2 FYNNEI. The germline V and J ends were trimmed by 8 bases and 5 bases, with 22 bases remaining between them. This CDR3 spans 15 amino acids. CDR3 bases: TGTGCCAGCCTCCAAGGGCGGACCCCGAGCCACGAGCAGTACTTC. Translating it yields CASLQGRTPSHEQYF.

This chain joins TRBV6-1 and TRBJ1-4; unclear D gene. V was cut by 1 base and J by 8 bases, with 11 bases left in between. Germline V CDR1 and CDR2: MNHNS, SASEGT. This CDR3 spans 14 amino acids. The CDR3 loop reads CASSEVHATEKLFF. CDR3 bases: TGTGCCAGCAGTGAAGTGCATGCGACCGAAAAACTGTTTTTT.

This chain links TRBV5-1 with TRBJ1-1; D may be TRBD1 (6 bases). In germline, CDR1 is SGHRS, CDR2 YFSETQ. The CDR3 runs 16 residues. V lost 0 bases and J 3 bases, leaving 15 bases between the germline ends. Here the CDR3 reads CASSLAGGGRDTEAFF. In DNA, the CDR3 is TGCGCCAGCAGCTTGGCCGGAGGGGGGCGGGACACTGAAGCTTTCTTT.

V and J are TRBV10-2 and TRBJ1-2, with 8 bases that match TRBD1. CDR3 length: 15 residues. V shed 5 bases, J shed 4 bases, and the junction held 9 bases outside the gene matches. Germline CDR1 is WSHSY and CDR2 is SAAADI. CDR3 sequence reads: CASSSGAGGVYGYTF. CDR3 nucleotide sequence: TGCGCCAGCAGTAGTGGGGCAGGGGGCGTCTATGGCTACACCTTC.

The chain combines TRBV2 with TRBJ1-1; 10 positions match TRBD1. The ends lost 9 bases at V and 6 bases at J; junction bases unmatched: 13. This CDR3 is 15 amino acids long. Germline V lookup: CDR1 SNHLY, CDR2 FYNNEI. CDR3 bases: TGTGCCAGAAAGACAGGGGGCTGGTCCGGATCTGAAGCTTTCTTT. This encodes CARKTGGWSGSEAFF.

V is TRBV18 and J is TRBJ2-7; 8 bases agree with TRBD1. The CDR3 totals 13 residues. After removal of 3 bases from V and 7 bases from J, the junction contained 5 bases not matched to a gene. Germline CDR1 is KGHSH and CDR2 is LQKENI. The CDR3 reads CASSPSRDREQYF. CDR3 DNA sequence: TGTGCCAGCTCACCGTCCCGGGACAGGGAGCAGTACTTC.

The chain couples TRBV19 to TRBJ1-5, with TRBD1 matching over 9 bases. The CDR3 has 16 amino acids. Trimming cost V 5 bases and J 3 bases; bases outside gene matches: 8. From germline, CDR1 is LNHDA and CDR2 SQIVND (reference sequence). The CDR3 DNA reads TGTGCCAGTAGTGCCTGGACAGGGGCCCTCAATCAGCCCCAGCATTTT. Its protein product is CASSAWTGALNQPQHF.